What follows are 21 T cell receptor beta chains derived from one specimen sequenced in a study of patients and donors after allogeneic stem cell transplantation. TCRdb reprocessed the RT-PCR reads via MiXCR and lists one record per CDR3 protein. This table has over 400,000 distinct CDR3 sequences, roughly 17% appearing once. The source material was blood, either unsorted or a sorted T cell fraction (not recorded which). Receptor source: a human donor who was either an allogeneic HSCT recipient or a stem cell or donor lymphocyte infusion donor (not recorded which). It is not recorded whose cells these are; they may come from a transplant donor.

J is TRBJ1-5 and V is TRBV19, with D possibly being TRBD1 (6 bases). Trimming cost V 1 base and J 7 bases, with 17 bases left between them. CDR1 is LNHDA and CDR2 is SQIVND in the germline V gene (reference sequence). The CDR3 covers 16 residues. In DNA form, the CDR3 reads TGTGCCAGTAGTATAGCAGGGGCACGAGGGACCCAGCCCCAGCATTTT. As protein: CASSIAGARGTQPQHF.

The chain is built from TRBV3-1 and TRBJ2-5; D perhaps matches TRBD2 (5 bases). Germline CDR1 is LGHDT and CDR2 is YNNKEL (reference sequence). Trimming removed 0 bases at V and 2 bases at J, with 13 bases between. This CDR3 has 16 amino acids. CDR3 sequence: CASSQERTHAQETQYF. The CDR3 region has the DNA TGTGCCAGCAGCCAAGAGAGGACTCACGCGCAAGAGACCCAGTACTTC.

This clonotype was counted only a few times. The rearrangement joins TRBV5-1 to TRBJ2-1, with 15 bases fitting TRBD2. The length of the CDR3 is 17 residues. V lost 2 bases, J lost 8 bases, and 8 bases stayed unmatched. Germline CDR1 and CDR2: SGHRS and YFSETQ. CDR3 amino acids: CASSFVTGLAGGYEQFF. The CDR3, as DNA: TGCGCCAGCAGCTTTGTGACGGGACTAGCGGGAGGTTATGAGCAGTTCTTC.

This clonotype was seen a few times. V and J are TRBV24-1 and TRBJ2-3; TRBD2 matches 11 bases. From germline, CDR1 is KGHDR and CDR2 SFDVKD. V dropped 9 bases and J dropped 0; count of bases not matched to a gene: 1. This CDR3 comprises 14 residues. For the CDR3, the DNA is TGTGCCACCGGGACTAGCGGCAGCACAGATACGCAGTATTTT. The encoded protein is CATGTSGSTDTQYF.

There are a few counts of this clonotype. This rearrangement joins TRBV25-1 to TRBJ2-7, with a weak D call TRBD1 (5 bases). This CDR3 has 13 residues. The V gene's germline CDR1 is MGHDK and CDR2 SYGVNS. With 7 bases removed from V and 1 base from J, the gap between germline ends came to 11 bases. CDR3 sequence reads: CASMGQVSYEQYF. As DNA, the CDR3 is TGTGCCAGCATGGGGCAGGTGTCCTACGAGCAGTACTTC.

J is TRBJ2-1 and V is TRBV21-1; the table assigns TRBD2, which was not confirmed against the DNA. TRBV21-1 is a pseudogene segment. This CDR3 comprises 14 residues. The CDR3 region is CASARKWREGLEFF. The CDR3 bases are TGTGCCAGCGCTAGAAAATGGCGGGAGGGCCTGGAGTTCTTC.

This clonotype was picked up a small number of times. V and J are TRBV11-3 and TRBJ2-7, with 9 bases fitting TRBD2. V shed 5 bases, J shed 2 bases, and the junction held 4 bases outside the gene matches. CDR3 length: 14 residues. Germline V gives CDR1 SGHNT, CDR2 YENEEA. The DNA for the CDR3 is TGTGCCAGCAGCCCGGTAGCGGGAGCCTACGAGCAGTACTTC. Protein product: CASSPVAGAYEQYF.

This rearrangement joins TRBV20-1 to TRBJ1-4; no definite D call. Germline CDR1 reads DFQATT; CDR2 reads SNEGSKA (reference sequence). V was cut by 2 bases and J by 0 bases, with 7 bases left in between. The CDR3 has 14 amino acids. CDR3 amino acids: CSARPVATNEKLFF. For the CDR3, the DNA is TGCAGTGCTAGACCAGTAGCAACTAATGAAAAACTGTTTTTT.

V is TRBV6-5 and J is TRBJ2-3; D is possibly TRBD2 (5 bases). The CDR3 loop spans 13 amino acids. V dropped 3 bases and J dropped 3 bases, with 7 bases sitting between them. CDR1 MNHEY and CDR2 SVGAGI come from the germline V gene. DNA for the CDR3: TGTGCCAGCAGTTATTCGGGGACAGATACGCAGTATTTT. Its protein is CASSYSGTDTQYF.

This clonotype was seen many times. J is TRBJ1-5 and V is TRBV3-1; D unclear. CDR3 length: 13 residues. Germline lookup yields CDR1 LGHDT and CDR2 YNNKEL (reference sequence). With 0 bases removed from V and 7 bases from J, the gap between germline ends came to 7 bases. The CDR3 DNA sequence: TGTGCCAGCAGCCAAGAGAGAGGGCAGCCCCAGCATTTT. This gives the protein CASSQERGQPQHF.

V usage is TRBV20-1 and J usage is TRBJ1-1, with 7 bases lining up with TRBD1. The CDR3 spans 12 residues. V gave up 4 bases and J gave up 3 bases; unmatched junction bases: 2. Germline V gene sequence: CDR1 DFQATT, CDR2 SNEGSKA (reference sequence). The CDR3 DNA reads TGCAGTGCTATGACAGGGTACACTGAAGCTTTCTTT. This gives the protein CSAMTGYTEAFF.

This rearrangement joins TRBV4-1 to TRBJ2-2; D may match TRBD1 or TRBD2 (5 bases each). Germline CDR1 is MGHRA and CDR2 is YSYEKL. The CDR3 contains 16 residues. The V gene lost 4 bases and the J gene lost 5 bases, with 17 bases spanning the gap. The CDR3 region has the DNA TGCGCCAGCAGCCCACCCGGGACCCCGGAGACCGGGGAGCTGTTTTTT. Its translation is CASSPPGTPETGELFF.

The chain joins TRBV30 to TRBJ1-5, with D possibly being TRBD1 (5 bases). The CDR3 contains 14 residues. V was pared by 0 bases and J by 4 bases, with 10 bases between. Germline V gene data show CDR1 as GTSNPN and CDR2 as SVGIG (reference sequence). The CDR3 is CAWSVRRDNQPQHF. The DNA for the CDR3 is TGTGCCTGGAGTGTACGCAGGGATAATCAGCCCCAGCATTTT.

The chain employs TRBV30 and TRBJ1-5, with 7 bases that match TRBD1. V dropped 3 bases and J dropped 2; count of bases not matched to a gene: 4. Looked up from germline, CDR1 is GTSNPN and CDR2 is SVGIG (reference sequence). The CDR3 has 14 amino acids. Here the CDR3 reads CAWRTGRGNQPQHF. As DNA, the CDR3 is TGTGCCTGGAGGACAGGGCGAGGCAATCAGCCCCAGCATTTT. The full variable domain, with the rest looked up from reference TRBV30 and TRBJ1-5, is SQTIHQWPATLVQPVGSPLSLECTVEGTSNPNLYWYRQAAGRGLQLLFYSVGIGQISSEVPQNLSASRPQDRQFILSSKKLLLSDSGFYLCAWRTGRGNQPQHFGDGTRLSIL.

The genes are TRBV29-1 and TRBJ2-3, with TRBD2 matching 11 bases. Germline CDR1 and CDR2: SQVTM and ANQGSEA. This CDR3 comprises 14 residues. V gave up 2 bases and J gave up 6 bases; unmatched junction bases: 4. CDR3 nucleotides: TGCAGCGTTGAAATTAGCGGGGGGGCGGATACGCAGTATTTT. It translates to CSVEISGGADTQYF.

In DNA form, the CDR3 reads TGTGCCAGCAGCGTACGGGGGGCCGTTGGCTGGAATGAGCAGTTCTTC. It yields the protein CASSVRGAVGWNEQFF. J is TRBJ2-1 and V is TRBV9; D is perhaps TRBD2 (7 bases). Germline V gene sequence: CDR1 SGDLS, CDR2 YYNGEE. CDR3 length: 16 amino acids. The ends were cut back, 1 base at V and 7 bases at J, with 18 bases in the middle.

This clonotype was observed a few times. CDR3 sequence reads: CASSLDRIMSYEQYF. CDR3 sequence (DNA): TGTGCCAGCAGTTTAGACAGGATAATGTCCTACGAGCAGTACTTC. J is TRBJ2-7 and V is TRBV28, with a possible D match to TRBD1 (6 bases). The germline V gene encodes CDR1 MDHEN and CDR2 SYDVKM. Deletions cut 2 bases from V and 1 base from J, with 12 bases between. CDR3 length: 15 amino acids.

This clonotype was seen only a few times. V usage is TRBV11-3 and J usage is TRBJ2-3; a possible D gene is TRBD2 (6 bases). Per germline, CDR1 SGHNT and CDR2 YENEEA. Trimming stripped 5 bases from V and 0 bases from J, with 12 bases between. This CDR3 spans 15 amino acids. This CDR3 is CASSEGTASTDTQYF. CDR3 DNA sequence: TGTGCCAGCAGCGAAGGGACTGCTAGCACAGATACGCAGTATTTT.

The CDR3 region is CASSLDGAGNTIYF. DNA for the CDR3: TGCGCCAGCAGCTTGGACGGGGCTGGAAACACCATATATTTT. The chain recombines TRBV5-1 with TRBJ1-3; D gene uncertain. This CDR3 comprises 14 residues. V gave up 0 bases and J gave up 2 bases, with 6 bases separating them. CDR1 SGHRS and CDR2 YFSETQ come from the germline V gene.

This clonotype was seen a handful of times. The chain couples TRBV6-5 to TRBJ1-5, with D perhaps matching TRBD1 (5 bases). CDR3 length: 13 amino acids. Trimming removed 4 bases at V and 6 bases at J, with 10 bases between. Germline V gene sequence: CDR1 MNHEY, CDR2 SVGAGI. CDR3 protein: CASSFRQGQPQHF. CDR3 bases: TGTGCCAGCAGTTTTCGTCAGGGTCAGCCCCAGCATTTT.

Turning to this clonotype: This may be a read error: a much more frequent sequence differs by one nucleotide. The chain combines TRBV20-1 with TRBJ2-1; 9 nucleotides match TRBD2. The CDR3 loop spans 14 amino acids. CDR1 is DFQATT, CDR2 SNEGSKA, per germline (reference sequence). Written as DNA, the CDR3 is TGCAGTGCCAAACGACTAGCGGAGTGGAATGAGCGGTTCTTC. Translated, it gives CSAKRLAEWNERFF.